Ten or more counts support the clone carrying this T cell receptor beta chain. The data originate from a study of regulatory T cells in long-lasting Graves disease. HTBI primers from iRepertoire and Arm-PCR of CDR3 regions yielded the TCR beta libraries. TCRdb re-called the multiplex PCR reads with MiXCR, one entry per CDR3 protein. This repertoire shows fewer than 650,000 distinct CDR3 sequences, around 15% found once; its top ten account for 12%. The length of the CDR3 is 15 residues. Trimming took 4 bases from V and 0 from J; bases not matched to a gene: 5. CDR1 is SGHRS and CDR2 is YFSETQ in the germline V gene. Described time point: newly diagnosed GD, antithyroid drugs for less than 3 months. Extracted RNA from PBMCs served as the source of the TCR library. A peripheral blood sample, 8.5 to 9 milliliters in volume, was drawn into EDTA tubes. The sample also formed part of further work on T cells in Graves' hyperthyroidism and ophthalmopathy. In that study: With the HTBI primer set, the TCR CDR3 went through a first round of RT-PCR. The model's output predicted ophthalmopathy at a median of 6.5 months prior to onset.

The rearrangement uses TRBV5-1 and TRBJ2-3, with TRBD2 identical over 7 bases. The sequencing used peripheral blood mononuclear cells (PBMCs), collected at new diagnosis, from a patient treated with antithyroid drugs. The sequence was obtained from a man aged 18 to 29 with Graves disease. The CDR3 here is CASSDPAGSTDTQYF. CDR3 bases: TGCGCCAGCAGCGACCCAGCGGGAAGCACAGATACGCAGTATTTT.